Below are 32 T cell receptor beta chains sequenced from a single sample in a study of technical replicates of blood from a few donors. Assay: immunoSEQ multiplex PCR; the TCRdb copy retains only in-frame clones and omits some. The table shows fewer than 70,000 clones, with roughly 90% occurring only once. Sequenced material: PBMCs. The source is a human donor in good health. Some clones in this sample may be carry-over from other donors' samples.

The chain has TRBV5-1 and TRBJ2-2; TRBD1 is a possible D gene (5 bases). The CDR3 length is 15 residues. The ends were cut back, 0 bases at V and 3 bases at J, with 9 bases in the middle. The germline V gene has CDR1 SGHRS and CDR2 YFSETQ. The DNA for the CDR3 is TGCGCCAGCAGCTTGGATGGGGCCTACACCGGGGAGCTGTTTTTT. It encodes CASSLDGAYTGELFF.

The chain links TRBV4-3 to TRBJ1-2, with a possible D match to TRBD1 (5 bases). The CDR3 length is 16 residues. V was trimmed by 0 bases and J by 2 bases, leaving 13 bases between them. The V gene's germline CDR1 is LGHNA and CDR2 YSLEER. The CDR3 coding sequence is TGCGCCAGCAGCCAAGATGTGGCAGGGCCAAACTATGGCTACACCTTC. Translated: CASSQDVAGPNYGYTF.

V is TRBV9 and J is TRBJ2-5; D perhaps matches TRBD1 (6 bases). The CDR3 sequence is 14 residues long. The V and J ends lost 1 base and 0 bases respectively, with 7 bases between them. Germline V CDR1 and CDR2: SGDLS, YYNGEE. The CDR3 reads CASSVQGNQETQYF. The CDR3 nucleotides are TGTGCCAGCAGCGTACAGGGGAACCAAGAGACCCAGTACTTC.

This sequence joins TRBV11-1 and TRBJ1-2, with TRBD1 matching 7 bases. Germline CDR1 SGHAT, CDR2 FQDESV (reference sequence). There are 15 residues in the CDR3. J lost 3 bases, V lost 5 bases, and 9 bases had no gene match. CDR3 loop: CASSHRDRSHYGYTF. The CDR3 DNA is TGTGCCAGCAGCCACCGGGACAGATCCCACTATGGCTACACCTTC.

The chain uses TRBV6-5 and TRBJ1-2, with 9 bases matching TRBD1. In germline, CDR1 is MNHEY, CDR2 SVGAGI. J was trimmed by 5 bases and V by 7 bases; bases with no gene match: 11. CDR3 size: 15 residues. CDR3 nucleotides: TGTGCCAGCACCTACTACCCGGGACAGGGATATGGCTACACCTTC. Its translation: CASTYYPGQGYGYTF.

The CDR3 reads CASSLTARELDEAFF. DNA of the CDR3: TGCGCCAGCAGCTTAACCGCCCGGGAATTGGATGAAGCTTTCTTT. The chain joins TRBV5-1 to TRBJ1-1; D is ambiguous. Germline CDR1 is SGHRS and CDR2 is YFSETQ. The CDR3 is 15 amino acids. V was cut by 2 bases and J by 7 bases, with 18 bases left in between.

The CDR3 reads CASSLVPGSSYEQYF. CDR3 DNA: TGCGCCAGCAGCTTGGTCCCCGGGAGCTCCTACGAGCAGTACTTC. The chain carries TRBV5-1 and TRBJ2-7, with a possible D match to TRBD2 (6 bases). The CDR3 length is 15 residues. Germline lookup yields CDR1 SGHRS and CDR2 YFSETQ. V lost 0 bases and J 0 bases, leaving 10 bases between the germline ends.

The chain recombines TRBV5-1 with TRBJ2-3; 12 bases match TRBD2. CDR1 and CDR2 (germline): SGHRS, YFSETQ. After removal of 0 bases from V and 2 bases from J, the junction contained 1 base not matched to a gene. This CDR3 is 16 amino acids long. CDR3 in amino acids: CASSLASGGATDTQYF. The CDR3 DNA reads as TGCGCCAGCAGCTTGGCTAGCGGGGGGGCCACAGATACGCAGTATTTT.

The chain combines TRBV9 with TRBJ1-6, with D possibly being TRBD1 (5 bases). Looked up from germline, CDR1 is SGDLS and CDR2 is YYNGEE. V dropped 0 bases and J dropped 10 bases, with 8 bases sitting between them. The length of the CDR3 is 13 residues. The DNA of the CDR3 is TGTGCCAGCAGCGTAGAACAGGCATCACCCCTCCACTTT. Amino acids: CASSVEQASPLHF. Full variable domain (outside the CDR3, taken from reference TRBV9 and TRBJ1-6): DSGVTQTPKHLITATGQRVTLRCSPRSGDLSVYWYQQSLDQGLQFLIQYYNGEERAKGNILERFSAQQFPDLHSELNLSSLELGDSALYFCASSVEQASPLHFGNGTRLTVT.

The chain employs TRBV29-1 and TRBJ1-4; unclear D gene. The CDR3 extends over 13 amino acids. Germline assignment: CDR1 SQVTM and CDR2 ANQGSEA. V was pared by 7 bases and J by 0 bases, with 9 bases between. The CDR3 region is CSAQEPTNEKLFF. For the CDR3, the DNA is TGCAGCGCCCAGGAACCAACTAATGAAAAACTGTTTTTT.

The V and J genes are TRBV7-9 and TRBJ2-1; the match to TRBD2 covers 7 bases. The CDR3 length is 13 residues. Germline V CDR1 and CDR2: SEHNR, FQNEAQ (reference sequence). The J segment lost 10 bases and the V segment lost 1 base, leaving 4 bases of the junction unmatched. The CDR3 sequence: CASSLGEGREQFF. Here the CDR3 DNA reads TGTGCCAGCAGCTTAGGGGAGGGGAGGGAGCAGTTCTTC.

This clone was detected once. The V and J genes are TRBV12-5 and TRBJ2-5; the D gene is possibly TRBD2 (6 bases). V was trimmed by 5 bases and J by 5 bases, leaving 24 bases between them. Germline V gene lookup returns CDR1 LGHNT and CDR2 FRNRAP. This CDR3 has 17 residues. The CDR3 loop is CASGPRSSRDGGETQYF. CDR3 DNA: TGTGCTAGTGGTCCCCGCTCCTCGAGGGATGGGGGGGAGACCCAGTACTTC.

The chain has TRBV11-2 and TRBJ1-2; D is unclear. In germline, CDR1 is SGHAT, CDR2 FQNNGV. This CDR3 comprises 14 residues. V lost 5 bases, J lost 7 bases, and 17 bases lay in between. For the CDR3, the DNA is TGTGCCAGCAGCCAACCCACCGGGTACCGTGGCTACACCTTC. It codes for CASSQPTGYRGYTF.

V usage is TRBV30 and J usage is TRBJ1-3, with D maybe TRBD1 (5 bases). V lost 4 bases to trimming and J lost 0 bases, with 7 bases between them. This CDR3 contains 13 residues. Germline V CDR1 and CDR2: GTSNPN, SVGIG (reference sequence). As DNA, the CDR3 is TGTGCCTGGACAGGGATCTCTGGAAACACCATATATTTT. Translation gives CAWTGISGNTIYF. Full variable domain (remainder filled in from reference TRBV30 and TRBJ1-3): SQTIHQWPATLVQPVGSPLSLECTVEGTSNPNLYWYRQAAGRGLQLLFYSVGIGQISSEVPQNLSASRPQDRQFILSSKKLLLSDSGFYLCAWTGISGNTIYFGEGSWLTVV.

The V and J genes are TRBV11-2 and TRBJ2-3; 9 positions match TRBD2. The length of the CDR3 is 16 residues. J lost 5 bases, V lost 1 base, and 7 bases had no gene match. Germline V CDR1 and CDR2: SGHAT, FQNNGV. As DNA, the CDR3 is TGTGCCAGCAGCTTAGGCCGCGGGGGGGCAAGAGATACGCAGTATTTT. Its protein is CASSLGRGGARDTQYF.

The chain employs TRBV29-1 and TRBJ2-2, with 8 bases lining up with TRBD1. The trim removed 7 bases at V and 1 base at J, leaving 11 bases unmatched. Germline V CDR1 and CDR2: SQVTM, ANQGSEA. The CDR3 runs to 16 residues. CDR3 DNA sequence: TGCAGCGGAGGGGGTCCCGGGACAGGGAACACCGGGGAGCTGTTTTTT. This encodes CSGGGPGTGNTGELFF.

A few counts support this clone. One junction end disagrees with the germline gene, perhaps due to a read error. The rearrangement links TRBV19 to TRBJ2-7; a possible D gene is TRBD2 (6 bases). The germline V gene has CDR1 LNHDA and CDR2 SQIVND (reference sequence). CDR3 length: 14 residues. CDR3 sequence (DNA): TGTGCCAGTAGCATAGATCGGGGGAAGTACGAGCAGTACTTC. Its protein is CASSIDRGKYEQYF.

The genes are TRBV27 and TRBJ2-5; 10 positions agree with TRBD2. V gave up 5 bases and J gave up 2 bases; unmatched junction bases: 5. The CDR3 consists of 15 residues. CDR1 is MNHEY, CDR2 SMNVEV, per germline (reference sequence). The CDR3 protein is CASSPSGRGQETQYF. CDR3 nucleotide sequence: TGTGCCAGCAGTCCTAGCGGGAGAGGTCAAGAGACCCAGTACTTC.

The V call is TRBV29-1, the J call TRBJ1-2; D is uncertain. The CDR3 loop spans 13 amino acids. Germline assignment: CDR1 SQVTM and CDR2 ANQGSEA. V dropped 4 bases and J dropped 4 bases, with 13 bases sitting between them. The DNA of the CDR3 is TGCAGCGTTGGTCCACTAGGGAGCTATGGCTACACCTTC. Translating it yields CSVGPLGSYGYTF.

The chain links TRBV7-9 to TRBJ1-6; D is undetermined. CDR1 SEHNR and CDR2 FQNEAQ come from the germline V gene (reference sequence). This CDR3 contains 15 residues. V was cut by 0 bases and J by 6 bases, with 9 bases left in between. CDR3 amino acids: CASSLALQSNSPLHF. The CDR3 region has the DNA TGTGCCAGCAGCTTAGCGCTACAGAGTAATTCACCCCTCCACTTT.

The V and J genes are TRBV7-9 and TRBJ2-5; 8 bases are shared with TRBD2. The germline gives CDR1 SEHNR, CDR2 FQNEAQ (reference sequence). With V trimmed by 4 bases and J by 2 bases, 9 bases remained unmatched. The CDR3 loop spans 16 amino acids. The CDR3 DNA follows: TGTGCCAGCAGCTCCCGGGGAGCGGGAGTACAAGAGACCCAGTACTTC. This sequence encodes CASSSRGAGVQETQYF.

This chain joins TRBV18 and TRBJ1-1; D gene uncertain. The CDR3 is made up of 13 amino acids. V was clipped by 6 bases and J by 1 base, with 9 bases between them. The germline V gene has CDR1 KGHSH and CDR2 LQKENI. DNA of the CDR3: TGTGCCAGCTCCTCTCAGGCGAACACTGAAGCTTTCTTT. This encodes CASSSQANTEAFF.

V and J are TRBV4-1 and TRBJ2-1; 7 bases are a match to TRBD2. The germline V gene encodes CDR1 MGHRA and CDR2 YSYEKL. V lost 5 bases and J lost 4; bases outside the gene matches: 8. The CDR3 spans 15 residues. The CDR3 DNA reads TGCGCCAGCAGCGGAGCTAGCGGAAGATACAATGAGCAGTTCTTC. This codes for CASSGASGRYNEQFF.

This chain links TRBV4-1 with TRBJ2-5; 11 bases are a match to TRBD2. The length of the CDR3 is 16 residues. Germline V CDR1 and CDR2: MGHRA, YSYEKL. J gave up 7 bases and V 3 bases, and 10 bases lay outside the gene matches. This CDR3 is CASSQAPSGRKGTQYF. CDR3 DNA: TGCGCCAGCAGCCAGGCTCCTAGCGGGAGGAAGGGGACCCAGTACTTC.

The rearrangement uses TRBV14 and TRBJ1-2, with D perhaps TRBD1 (5 bases). Germline CDR1 is SGHDN and CDR2 is FVKESK. There are 14 residues in the CDR3. V lost 4 bases and J 4 bases, leaving 13 bases between the germline ends. The CDR3 loop is CASSPPGSAYGYTF. The CDR3 DNA sequence: TGTGCCAGCAGCCCGCCAGGGTCGGCCTATGGCTACACCTTC.

V gene TRBV6-5 combines with J gene TRBJ1-4; D gene unclear. V lost 0 bases to trimming and J lost 4 bases, with 6 bases between them. Per the germline V gene, CDR1 is MNHEY and CDR2 is SVGAGI. The CDR3 contains 14 residues. The CDR3 DNA follows: TGTGCCAGCAGTTACTCGGGGAGTAATGAAAAACTGTTTTTT. It specifies CASSYSGSNEKLFF.

The CDR3 spells CASSKPPRDTEAFF. The CDR3 nucleotides read TGTGCCAGCAGCAAACCCCCCAGGGACACTGAAGCTTTCTTT. The J gene is TRBJ1-1, the V gene TRBV21-1; TRBD1, the table's D call, was not compared with the DNA. TRBV21-1 is a recognized pseudogene. This CDR3 has 14 amino acids.

The V gene is TRBV6-5, the J gene TRBJ2-5; 11 positions match TRBD1. Germline V gene sequence: CDR1 MNHEY, CDR2 SVGAGI. Trimming removed 8 bases from V and 3 bases from J; junction bases left unmatched: 8. This CDR3 has 15 residues. DNA for the CDR3: TGTGCCAGCGGACAGGGGGCGGGGGCGGAAGAGACCCAGTACTTC. This encodes CASGQGAGAEETQYF.

The chain carries TRBV7-3 and TRBJ2-2; D unclear. V was trimmed by 4 bases and J by 4 bases, leaving 10 bases between them. The CDR3 loop spans 14 amino acids. In germline, CDR1 is SGHTA, CDR2 FQGTGA. For the CDR3, the DNA is TGTGCCAGCAGCTCCCCCGGTCTCACCGGGGAGCTGTTTTTT. Protein product: CASSSPGLTGELFF. The variable domain in full, with the rest retrieved from reference TRBV7-3 and TRBJ2-2, is GAGVSQTPSNKVTEKGKYVELRCDPISGHTALYWYRQSLGQGPEFLIYFQGTGAADDSGLPNDRFFAVRPEGSVSTLKIQRTERGDSAVYLCASSSPGLTGELFFGEGSRLTVL.

The rearrangement uses TRBV5-1 and TRBJ1-2; 7 bases align to TRBD1. CDR3 length equals 14 residues. The germline CDR1 and CDR2 sequences are SGHRS and YFSETQ. Unmatched junction bases numbered 3, after V lost 4 bases and J lost 0 bases. The CDR3, as DNA: TGCGCCAGCAGCGGCGGGACAGCTAACTATGGCTACACCTTC. Amino acids: CASSGGTANYGYTF.

This chain joins TRBV5-1 and TRBJ2-1; D is undetermined. V lost 0 bases to trimming and J lost 5 bases, with 6 bases between them. The CDR3 runs to 13 residues. The germline gives CDR1 SGHRS, CDR2 YFSETQ. In nucleotides, the CDR3 is TGCGCCAGCAGCTTGGACCCAGACAATGAGCAGTTCTTC. This encodes CASSLDPDNEQFF.

CDR3 sequence reads: CASSQDLRYSYNSPLHF. CDR3 in DNA: TGTGCCAGCAGCCAAGATCTACGGTACTCCTATAATTCACCCCTCCACTTT. The J gene is TRBJ1-6, the V gene TRBV4-2; no reliable D call. Germline-derived CDR1 and CDR2 are LGHNA and YNFKEQ. V shed 0 bases and J shed 0 bases, with 9 bases lying between them. The CDR3 covers 17 residues.